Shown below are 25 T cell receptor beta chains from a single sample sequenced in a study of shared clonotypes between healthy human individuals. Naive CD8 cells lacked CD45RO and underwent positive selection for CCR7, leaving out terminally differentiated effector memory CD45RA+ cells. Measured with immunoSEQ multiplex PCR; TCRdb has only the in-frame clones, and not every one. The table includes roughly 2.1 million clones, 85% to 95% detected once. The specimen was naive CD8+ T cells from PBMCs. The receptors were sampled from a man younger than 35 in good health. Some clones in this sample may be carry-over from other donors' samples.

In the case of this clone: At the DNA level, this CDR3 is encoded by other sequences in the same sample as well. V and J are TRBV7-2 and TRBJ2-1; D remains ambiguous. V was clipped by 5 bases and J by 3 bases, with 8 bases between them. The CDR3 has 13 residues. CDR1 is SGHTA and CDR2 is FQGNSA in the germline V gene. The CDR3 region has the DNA TGTGCCAGCAGCACCGGGCTCTACAATGAGCAGTTCTTC. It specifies CASSTGLYNEQFF.

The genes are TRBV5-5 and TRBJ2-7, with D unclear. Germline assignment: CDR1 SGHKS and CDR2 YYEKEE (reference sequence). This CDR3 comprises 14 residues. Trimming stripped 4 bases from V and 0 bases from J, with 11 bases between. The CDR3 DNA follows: TGTGCCAGCAGCCCCGACCCTTCCTCCTACGAGCAGTACTTC. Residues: CASSPDPSSYEQYF.

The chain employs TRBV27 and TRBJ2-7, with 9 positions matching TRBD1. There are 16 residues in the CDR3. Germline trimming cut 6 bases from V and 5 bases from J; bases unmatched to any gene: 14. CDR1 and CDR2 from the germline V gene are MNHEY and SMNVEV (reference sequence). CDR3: CASSPLQDRGVHEQYF. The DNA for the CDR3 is TGTGCCAGCAGCCCGCTGCAGGACAGGGGCGTCCACGAGCAGTACTTC.

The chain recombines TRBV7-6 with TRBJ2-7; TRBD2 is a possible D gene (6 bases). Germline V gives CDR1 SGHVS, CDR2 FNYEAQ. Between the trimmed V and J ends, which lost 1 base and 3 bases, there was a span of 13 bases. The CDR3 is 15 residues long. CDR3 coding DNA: TGTGCCAGCAGCTTAGAGGCGGGGAACGGCTACGAGCAGTACTTC. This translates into CASSLEAGNGYEQYF.

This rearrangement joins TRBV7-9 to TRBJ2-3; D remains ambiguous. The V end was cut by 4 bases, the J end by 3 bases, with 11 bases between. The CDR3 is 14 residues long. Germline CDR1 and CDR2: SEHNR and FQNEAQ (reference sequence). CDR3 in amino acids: CASSSSPLTDTQYF. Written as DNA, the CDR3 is TGTGCCAGCAGCTCTTCCCCTCTTACAGATACGCAGTATTTT.

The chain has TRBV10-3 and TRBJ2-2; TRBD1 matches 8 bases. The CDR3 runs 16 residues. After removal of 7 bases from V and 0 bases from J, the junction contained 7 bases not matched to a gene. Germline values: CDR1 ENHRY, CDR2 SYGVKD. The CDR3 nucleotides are TGTGCCATCACCCCAGACAGGGGCCCGAACACCGGGGAGCTGTTTTTT. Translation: CAITPDRGPNTGELFF.

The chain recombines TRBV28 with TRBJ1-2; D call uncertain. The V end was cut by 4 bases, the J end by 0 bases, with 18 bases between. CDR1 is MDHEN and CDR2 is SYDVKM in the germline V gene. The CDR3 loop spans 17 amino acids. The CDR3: CASSSLSEALANYGYTF. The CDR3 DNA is TGTGCCAGCAGTTCCTTATCCGAGGCTCTAGCTAACTATGGCTACACCTTC.

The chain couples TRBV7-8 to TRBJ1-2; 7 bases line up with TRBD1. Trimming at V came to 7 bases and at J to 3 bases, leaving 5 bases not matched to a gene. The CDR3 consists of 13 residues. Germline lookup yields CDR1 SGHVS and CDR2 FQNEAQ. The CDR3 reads CASTGGTDYGYTF. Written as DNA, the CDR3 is TGTGCCAGCACCGGCGGGACAGACTATGGCTACACCTTC.

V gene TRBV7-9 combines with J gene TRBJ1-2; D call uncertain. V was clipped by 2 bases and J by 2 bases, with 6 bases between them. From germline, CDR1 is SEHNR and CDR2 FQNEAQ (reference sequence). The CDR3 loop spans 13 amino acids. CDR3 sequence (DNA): TGTGCCAGCAGCTTACTCTCCAACTATGGCTACACCTTC. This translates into CASSLLSNYGYTF.

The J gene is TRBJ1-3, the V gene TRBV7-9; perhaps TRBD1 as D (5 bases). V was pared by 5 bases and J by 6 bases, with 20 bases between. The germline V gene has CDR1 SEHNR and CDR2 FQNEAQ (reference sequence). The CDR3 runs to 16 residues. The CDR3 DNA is TGTGCCAGCAGCACAACTCGACTCAGGGAATCAAACACCATATATTTT. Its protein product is CASSTTRLRESNTIYF. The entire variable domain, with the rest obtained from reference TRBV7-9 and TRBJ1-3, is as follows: DTGVSQNPRHKITKRGQNVTFRCDPISEHNRLYWYRQTLGQGPEFLTYFQNEAQLEKSRLLSDRFSAERPKGSFSTLEIQRTEQGDSAMYLCASSTTRLRESNTIYFGEGSWLTVV.

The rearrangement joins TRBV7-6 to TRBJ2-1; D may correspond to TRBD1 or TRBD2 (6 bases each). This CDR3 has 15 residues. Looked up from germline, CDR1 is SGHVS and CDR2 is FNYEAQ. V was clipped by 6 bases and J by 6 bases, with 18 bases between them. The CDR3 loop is CASRGGGLNFNEQFF. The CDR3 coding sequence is TGTGCCAGCAGGGGGGGCGGTCTTAATTTCAATGAGCAGTTCTTC.

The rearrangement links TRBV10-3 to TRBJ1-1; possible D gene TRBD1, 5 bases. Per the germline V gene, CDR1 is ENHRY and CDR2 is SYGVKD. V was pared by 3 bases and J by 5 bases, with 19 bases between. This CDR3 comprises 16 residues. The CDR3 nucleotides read TGTGCCATCAGTGACCCCCCAAAGCAGGGAGGGACTGAAGCTTTCTTT. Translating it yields CAISDPPKQGGTEAFF.

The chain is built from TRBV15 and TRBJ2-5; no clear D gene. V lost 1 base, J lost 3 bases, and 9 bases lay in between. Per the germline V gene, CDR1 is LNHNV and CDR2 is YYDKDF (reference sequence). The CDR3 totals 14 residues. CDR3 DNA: TGTGCCACCAGCAGAGTGGACCGAAAAGAGACCCAGTACTTC. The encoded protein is CATSRVDRKETQYF.

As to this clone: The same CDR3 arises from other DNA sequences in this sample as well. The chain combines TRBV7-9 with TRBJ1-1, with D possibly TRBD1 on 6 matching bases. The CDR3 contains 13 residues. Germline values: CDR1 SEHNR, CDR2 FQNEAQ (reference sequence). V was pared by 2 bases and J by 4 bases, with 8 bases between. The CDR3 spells CASSLSGATEAFF. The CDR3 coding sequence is TGTGCCAGCAGCTTATCAGGGGCCACTGAAGCTTTCTTT. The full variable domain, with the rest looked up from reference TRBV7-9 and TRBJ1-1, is DTGVSQNPRHKITKRGQNVTFRCDPISEHNRLYWYRQTLGQGPEFLTYFQNEAQLEKSRLLSDRFSAERPKGSFSTLEIQRTEQGDSAMYLCASSLSGATEAFFGQGTRLTVV.

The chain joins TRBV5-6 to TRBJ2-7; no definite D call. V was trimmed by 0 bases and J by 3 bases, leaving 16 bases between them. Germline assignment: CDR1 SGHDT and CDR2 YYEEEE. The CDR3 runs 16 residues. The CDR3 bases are TGTGCCAGCAGCTTGGGGGTTCGGTCATTATACTACGAGCAGTACTTC. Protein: CASSLGVRSLYYEQYF.

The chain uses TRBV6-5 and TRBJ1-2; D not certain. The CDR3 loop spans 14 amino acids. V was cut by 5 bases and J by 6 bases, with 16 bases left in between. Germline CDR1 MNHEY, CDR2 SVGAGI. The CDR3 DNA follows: TGTGCCAGCAGTGCCGGGGAGGGCGAGGATGGCTACACCTTC. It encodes CASSAGEGEDGYTF.

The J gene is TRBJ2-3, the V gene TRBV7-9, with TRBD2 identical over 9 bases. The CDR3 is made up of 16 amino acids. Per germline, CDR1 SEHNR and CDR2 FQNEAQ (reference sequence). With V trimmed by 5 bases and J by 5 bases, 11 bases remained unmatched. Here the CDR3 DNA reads TGTGCCAGCAGCCCCCCCGGCGGGAGGGAGGGAGATACGCAGTATTTT. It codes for CASSPPGGREGDTQYF.

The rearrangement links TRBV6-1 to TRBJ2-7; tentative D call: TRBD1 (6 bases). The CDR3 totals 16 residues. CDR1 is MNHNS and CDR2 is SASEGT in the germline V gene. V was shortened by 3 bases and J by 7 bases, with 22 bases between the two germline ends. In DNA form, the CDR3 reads TGTGCCAGCAGTGATGACAGGTATCTTCGGTTCTCGGAGCAGTACTTC. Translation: CASSDDRYLRFSEQYF.

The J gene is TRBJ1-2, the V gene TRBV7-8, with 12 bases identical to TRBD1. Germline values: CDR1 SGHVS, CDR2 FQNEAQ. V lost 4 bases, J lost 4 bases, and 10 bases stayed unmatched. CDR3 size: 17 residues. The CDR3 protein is CASSSRDRGPLGYGYTF. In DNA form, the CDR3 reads TGTGCCAGCAGCTCCCGGGACAGGGGGCCCCTTGGCTATGGCTACACCTTC.

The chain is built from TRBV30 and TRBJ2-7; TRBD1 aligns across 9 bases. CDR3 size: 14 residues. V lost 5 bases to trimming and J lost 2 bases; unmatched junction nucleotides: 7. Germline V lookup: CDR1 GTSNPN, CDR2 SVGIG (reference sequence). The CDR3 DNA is TGTGCCTGGTCACAGGGGGCTCCCCCCTACGAGCAGTACTTC. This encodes CAWSQGAPPYEQYF.

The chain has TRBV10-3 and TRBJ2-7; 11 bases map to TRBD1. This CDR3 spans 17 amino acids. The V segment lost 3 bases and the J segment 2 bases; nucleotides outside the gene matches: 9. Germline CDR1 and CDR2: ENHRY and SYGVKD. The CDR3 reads CAISDRTGGLSTYEQYF. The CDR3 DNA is TGTGCCATCAGTGATCGGACAGGGGGCTTATCGACCTACGAGCAGTACTTC.

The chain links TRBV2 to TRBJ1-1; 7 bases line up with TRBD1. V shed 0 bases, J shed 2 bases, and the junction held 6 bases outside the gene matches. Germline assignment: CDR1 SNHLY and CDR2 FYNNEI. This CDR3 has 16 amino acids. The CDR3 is CASSEATTGVNTEAFF. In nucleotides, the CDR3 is TGTGCCAGCAGTGAAGCGACTACAGGGGTTAACACTGAAGCTTTCTTT.

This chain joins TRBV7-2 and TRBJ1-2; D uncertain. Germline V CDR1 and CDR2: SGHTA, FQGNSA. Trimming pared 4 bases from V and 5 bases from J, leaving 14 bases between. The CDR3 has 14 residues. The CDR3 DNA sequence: TGTGCCAGCAGCTCCGTTGCAGGCCTTTATGGCTACACCTTC. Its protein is CASSSVAGLYGYTF.

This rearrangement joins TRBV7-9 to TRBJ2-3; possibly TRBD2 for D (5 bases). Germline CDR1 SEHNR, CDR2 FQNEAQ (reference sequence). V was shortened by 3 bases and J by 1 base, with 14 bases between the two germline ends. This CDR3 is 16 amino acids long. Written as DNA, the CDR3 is TGTGCCAGCAGCTTGGTAGAAATTAGCGGCACAGATACGCAGTATTTT. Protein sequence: CASSLVEISGTDTQYF. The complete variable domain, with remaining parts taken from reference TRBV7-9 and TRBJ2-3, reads DTGVSQNPRHKITKRGQNVTFRCDPISEHNRLYWYRQTLGQGPEFLTYFQNEAQLEKSRLLSDRFSAERPKGSFSTLEIQRTEQGDSAMYLCASSLVEISGTDTQYFGPGTRLTVL.

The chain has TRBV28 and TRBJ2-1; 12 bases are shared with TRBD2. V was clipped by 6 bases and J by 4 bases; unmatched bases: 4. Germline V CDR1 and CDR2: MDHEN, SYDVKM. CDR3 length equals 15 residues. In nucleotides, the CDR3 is TGTGCCAGCAGAATTCTAGCGGGAGGGTACAATGAGCAGTTCTTC. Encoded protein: CASRILAGGYNEQFF.